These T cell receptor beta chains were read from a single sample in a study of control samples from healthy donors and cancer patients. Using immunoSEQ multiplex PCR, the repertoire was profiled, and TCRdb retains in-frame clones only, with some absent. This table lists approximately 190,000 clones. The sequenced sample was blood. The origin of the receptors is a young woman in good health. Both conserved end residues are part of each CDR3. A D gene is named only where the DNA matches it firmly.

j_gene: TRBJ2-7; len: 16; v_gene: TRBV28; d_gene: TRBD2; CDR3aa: CASTSTGTSGSYEQYF; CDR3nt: TGTGCCAGCACCTCAACCGGGACTAGCGGCTCCTACGAGCAGTACTTC
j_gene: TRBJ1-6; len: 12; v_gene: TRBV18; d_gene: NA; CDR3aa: CASRRGSSPLHF; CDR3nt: TGTGCCAGCCGGAGGGGGAGTTCACCCCTCCACTTT
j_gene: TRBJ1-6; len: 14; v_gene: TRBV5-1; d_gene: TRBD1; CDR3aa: CASSWDRPNSPLHF; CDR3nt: TGCGCCAGCAGCTGGGACAGGCCGAATTCACCCCTCCACTTT
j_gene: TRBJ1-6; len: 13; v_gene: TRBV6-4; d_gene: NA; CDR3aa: CASSEGLNSPLHF; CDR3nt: TGTGCCAGCAGTGAGGGATTGAATTCACCCCTCCACTTT
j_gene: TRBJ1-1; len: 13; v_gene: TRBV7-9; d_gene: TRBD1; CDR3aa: CASSLTGGAEAFF; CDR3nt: TGTGCCAGCAGCTTAACAGGGGGGGCTGAAGCTTTCTTT
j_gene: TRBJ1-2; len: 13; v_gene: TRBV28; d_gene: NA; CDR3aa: CASSLPIFYGYTF; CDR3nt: TGTGCCAGCAGTTTACCCATCTTCTATGGCTACACCTTC
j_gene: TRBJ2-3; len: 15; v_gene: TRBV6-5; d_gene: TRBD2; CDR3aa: CASSRAGGLGDTQYF; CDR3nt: TGTGCCAGCAGTAGAGCGGGGGGGCTTGGAGATACGCAGTATTTT
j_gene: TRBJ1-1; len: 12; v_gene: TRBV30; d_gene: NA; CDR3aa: CALRGMNTEAFF; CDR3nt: TGTGCCTTGAGGGGAATGAACACTGAAGCTTTCTTT
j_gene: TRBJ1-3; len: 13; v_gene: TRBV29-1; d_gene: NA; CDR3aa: CSVVQDSGNTIYF; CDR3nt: TGCAGCGTCGTACAGGACTCTGGAAACACCATATATTTT
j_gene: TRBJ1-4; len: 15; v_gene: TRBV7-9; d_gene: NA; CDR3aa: CASSRPQGDGEKLFF; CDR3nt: TGTGCCAGCAGCCGGCCACAGGGAGATGGGGAAAAACTGTTTTTT
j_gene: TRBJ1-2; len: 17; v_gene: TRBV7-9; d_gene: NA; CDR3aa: CASSLDQKTERRHGYTF; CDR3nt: TGTGCCAGCAGCTTAGACCAGAAGACGGAACGCCGTCATGGCTACACCTTC
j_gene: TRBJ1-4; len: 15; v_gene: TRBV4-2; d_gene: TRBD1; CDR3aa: CASSQEGQPNEKLFF; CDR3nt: TGTGCCAGCAGCCAGGAGGGACAGCCTAATGAAAAACTGTTTTTT
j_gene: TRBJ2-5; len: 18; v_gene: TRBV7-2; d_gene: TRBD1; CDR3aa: CASSLTGPTSFSKETQYF; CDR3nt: TGTGCCAGCAGTTTGACAGGGCCCACGAGCTTCTCGAAAGAGACCCAGTACTTC
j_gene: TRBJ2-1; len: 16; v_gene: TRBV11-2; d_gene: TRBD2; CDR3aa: CASSRLAVSSYNEQFF; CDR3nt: TGTGCCAGCAGCCGACTAGCGGTTAGCTCCTACAATGAGCAGTTCTTC
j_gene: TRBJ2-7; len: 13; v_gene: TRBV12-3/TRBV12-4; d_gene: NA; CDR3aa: CASSPGSFYEQYF; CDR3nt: TGTGCCAGCAGTCCAGGGAGCTTCTACGAGCAGTACTTC
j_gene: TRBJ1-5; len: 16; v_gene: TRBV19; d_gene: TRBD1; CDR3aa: CASSTPGGTGNQPQHF; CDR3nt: TGTGCCAGTAGTACCCCAGGGGGGACGGGCAATCAGCCCCAGCATTTT
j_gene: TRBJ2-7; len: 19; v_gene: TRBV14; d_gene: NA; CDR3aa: CASSQDRMDSFFDIYEQYF; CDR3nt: TGTGCCAGCAGCCAAGATCGGATGGACAGCTTCTTCGACATCTACGAGCAGTACTTC
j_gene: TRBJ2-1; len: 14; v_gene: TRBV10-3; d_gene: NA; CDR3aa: CAISESTDHNEQFF; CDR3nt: TGTGCCATCAGTGAGTCGACAGACCACAATGAGCAGTTCTTC
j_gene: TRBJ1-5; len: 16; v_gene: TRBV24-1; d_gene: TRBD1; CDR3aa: CATSDPGQGGSQPQHF; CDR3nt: TGTGCCACCAGTGACCCGGGACAGGGTGGTAGTCAGCCCCAGCATTTT
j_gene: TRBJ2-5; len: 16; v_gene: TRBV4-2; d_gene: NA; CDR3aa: CASSPKAGRAQETQYF; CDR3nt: TGTGCCAGCAGCCCGAAAGCGGGCAGGGCCCAAGAGACCCAGTACTTC
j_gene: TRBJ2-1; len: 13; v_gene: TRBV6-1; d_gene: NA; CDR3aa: CASSEGSPNEQFF; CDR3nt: TGTGCCAGCAGTGAAGGCAGCCCCAATGAGCAGTTCTTC
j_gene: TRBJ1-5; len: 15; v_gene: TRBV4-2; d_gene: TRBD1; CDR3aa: CASSRTGAGNQPQHF; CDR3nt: TGTGCCAGCAGTCGTACAGGGGCAGGGAATCAGCCCCAGCATTTT
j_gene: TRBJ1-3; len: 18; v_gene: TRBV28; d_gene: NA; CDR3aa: CASRHRVARTRSGNTIYF; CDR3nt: TGTGCCAGCAGGCACCGGGTCGCCCGAACCCGCTCTGGAAACACCATATATTTT
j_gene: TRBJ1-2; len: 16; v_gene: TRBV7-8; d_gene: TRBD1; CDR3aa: CASSLNTPGQGHGYTF; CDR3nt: TGTGCCAGCAGCCTAAACACCCCGGGACAGGGTCATGGCTACACCTTC
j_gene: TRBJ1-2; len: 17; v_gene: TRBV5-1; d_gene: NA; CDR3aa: CASSPGQLYGSNYGYTF; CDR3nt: TGCGCCAGCAGCCCTGGACAGTTGTACGGCTCTAACTATGGCTACACCTTC
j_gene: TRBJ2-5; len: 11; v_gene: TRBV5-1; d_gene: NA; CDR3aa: CASSHQETQYF; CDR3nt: TGCGCCAGCAGCCACCAAGAGACCCAGTACTTC
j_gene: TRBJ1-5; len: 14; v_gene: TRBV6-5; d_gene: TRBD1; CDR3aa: CASSPQGGSQPQHF; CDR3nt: TGTGCCAGCAGTCCCCAGGGGGGCAGTCAGCCCCAGCATTTT
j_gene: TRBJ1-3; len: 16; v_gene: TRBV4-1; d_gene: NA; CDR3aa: CASSHLTDSSGNTIYF; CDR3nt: TGCGCCAGCAGCCATCTGACCGACAGCTCTGGAAACACCATATATTTT
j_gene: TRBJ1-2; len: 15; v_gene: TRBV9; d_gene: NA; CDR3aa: CASSVVPGTNYGYTF; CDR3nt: TGTGCCAGCAGCGTAGTGCCGGGAACTAACTATGGCTACACCTTC
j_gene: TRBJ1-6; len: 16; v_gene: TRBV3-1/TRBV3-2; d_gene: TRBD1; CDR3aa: CASSQGPGGGGTPLHF; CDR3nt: TGTGCCAGCAGCCAAGGTCCAGGGGGCGGTGGGACACCCCTCCACTTT
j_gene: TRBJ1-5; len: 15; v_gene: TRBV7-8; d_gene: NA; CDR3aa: CASSLRVFRDQPQHF; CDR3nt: TGTGCCAGCAGCTTACGGGTTTTCCGGGATCAGCCCCAGCATTTT
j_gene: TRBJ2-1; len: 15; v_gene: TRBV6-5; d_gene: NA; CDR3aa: CASSTKQGIYNEQFF; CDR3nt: TGTGCCAGCAGCACCAAGCAGGGTATCTACAATGAGCAGTTCTTC
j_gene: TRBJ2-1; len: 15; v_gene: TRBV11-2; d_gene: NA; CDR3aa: CASTLLGGGLNEQFF; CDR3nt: TGTGCCAGCACCCTCCTGGGGGGGGGCCTGAATGAGCAGTTCTTC
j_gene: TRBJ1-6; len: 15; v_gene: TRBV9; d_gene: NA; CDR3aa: CASSVSTRGSSPLHF; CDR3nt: TGTGCCAGCAGCGTAAGCACTAGGGGTAGTTCACCCCTCCACTTT
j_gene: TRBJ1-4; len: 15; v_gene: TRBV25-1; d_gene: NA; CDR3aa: CASSEPSWGDEKLFF; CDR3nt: TGTGCCAGCAGTGAACCCTCGTGGGGGGATGAAAAACTGTTTTTT